This is a list of T cell receptor beta chains from one sample in a study of long-term antiretroviral therapy in people with HIV. Clones were read by immunoSEQ multiplex PCR, and TCRdb kept only the in-frame ones, dropping some. The repertoire consists of about 25,000 clones, with 65% to 90% occurring once and the leading ten covering roughly 15%. The source material was unsorted PBMCs, sampled 1.2 years after starting antiretroviral therapy. These receptor sequences come from a man in his forties or fifties with HIV. Each CDR3 is given with its conserved first and last residue. A D gene is named only where the DNA matches it firmly.

>TRBV2|.
CASSSGLRDTIYF
>TRBV29-1|TRBD1
CSVVGGTDSNYGYTF
>TRBV29-1|.
CSVGTSYEQYF
>TRBV7-3|.
CASSSQGTGELFF
>TRBV11-2|.
CASSSIGTTEAFF
>TRBV30|.
CAWSVPGFEQFF
>TRBV27|TRBD2
CASRVAGGYNEQFF
>TRBV7-8|.
CASTLGAGNSPLHF
>TRBV4-1|.
CASSQEGGRRRNYGYTF
>TRBV7-9|.
CASSPHPDAGTGELFF
>TRBV5-1|.
CASSQTGSNTGELFF